What follows describes a single TCR beta chain. What it binds is unknown. This record belongs to a study of cytomegalovirus exposure and HLA in healthy donors. Whole-study context: Unique TCR beta sequences numbering approximately 100 million came from 190 million or so T cells in an earlier analysis. General study results and limits: The study designated roughly 160 TCR beta chains cytomegalovirus-associated.

In the PCR, 60 Vbeta and 13 Jbeta primers were used. Libraries were prepared by immunoSEQ multiplex PCR; TCRdb keeps only in-frame clonotypes and omits some of them. This sample has approximately 140,000 clones, with 61% found just once. The CDR3 extends over 14 amino acids. Germline V gives CDR1 SGHKS, CDR2 YYEKEE (reference sequence). V dropped 2 bases and J dropped 3; count of bases not matched to a gene: 2. Material for sequencing was PBMCs. This TCR was recovered from a male donor in good health and CMV-seronegative. The rearrangement joins TRBV5-5 to TRBJ2-7, with TRBD1 matching over 10 bases. Here the CDR3 DNA reads TGTGCCAGCAGCTTCAGGGACAGGGGCTACGAGCAGTACTTC. Protein sequence: CASSFRDRGYEQYF.